The present T cell receptor beta chain was sequenced within a study of blood T cells in healthy people across ages. Next came a second PCR, run for roughly 7 to 12 cycles, which used a sample-barcoded 5' primer along with a J-beta primer mix. MiXCR was run by TCRdb on the 5' RACE reads, yielding one entry per CDR3 protein. The sample yields 1,800,000 or so distinct CDR3 sequences, about 39% seen once. The trim removed 2 bases at V and 0 bases at J, leaving 4 bases unmatched. CDR3 length: 17 residues. CDR1 is SGHTA, CDR2 FQGTGA, per germline. General study findings and limits: There was a strong correlation between TCR beta diversity and naive T cell percentage. Measured against age, TCR beta diversity per million T cells decreased in a roughly linear manner. It was held that the diversity estimates obtained from one million T cells were underestimates.

As concerns this clonotype: Its target is not known.

The V call is TRBV7-3, the J call TRBJ2-6; 7 positions match TRBD2. Sample: blood. This TCR was sampled from a human donor in good health. This CDR3 is CASSLSGLRSGANVLTF. CDR3 DNA: TGTGCCAGCAGCTTATCGGGACTACGCTCTGGGGCCAACGTCCTGACTTTC.